This T cell receptor beta chain was obtained from a study of T cell responses to AZD1222 COVID-19 vaccine. Regarding the study as a whole: Females outnumbered males among donors, who were mostly white British; clonal diversity was possibly underestimated. No repertoire was sampled before or during the peak T cell response, only after it. As reported, nearly half of all spike-specific TCRs target variant regions that are unmutated. Of the AZD1222 recipients, only 5 to 7 were seropositive at baseline.

Trimming took 4 bases from V and 7 from J, leaving 16 bases between them. The CDR3 is made up of 14 amino acids. Germline assignment: CDR1 MGHDK and CDR2 SYGVNS. This clone was detected once. Its antigen is undetermined. Using immunoSEQ multiplex PCR, the repertoire was profiled, and TCRdb retains in-frame clones only, with some absent. The sample carries 150,000 to 200,000 clones, approximately 90% recorded once. Sequenced material: peripheral blood, taken on day 0 of AZD1222 vaccination. The genes are TRBV25-1 and TRBJ1-2, with a weak D call TRBD1 (6 bases). The source of this sequence is an adult in good health. CDR3 nucleotides: TGTGCCAGCAGTGGAGGGGGGTCGAGGCTTGGCTACACCTTC. Translated, it gives CASSGGGSRLGYTF.